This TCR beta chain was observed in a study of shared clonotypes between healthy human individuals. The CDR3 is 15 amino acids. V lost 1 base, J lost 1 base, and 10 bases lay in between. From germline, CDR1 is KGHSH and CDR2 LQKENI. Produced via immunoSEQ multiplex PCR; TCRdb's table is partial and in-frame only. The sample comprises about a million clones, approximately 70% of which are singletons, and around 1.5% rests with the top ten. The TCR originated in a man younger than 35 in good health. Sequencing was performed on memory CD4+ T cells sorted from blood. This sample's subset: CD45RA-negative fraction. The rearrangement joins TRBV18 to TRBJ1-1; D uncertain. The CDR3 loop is CASSPLYRENTEAFF. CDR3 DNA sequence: TGTGCCAGCTCACCACTCTACAGAGAGAACACTGAAGCTTTCTTT.